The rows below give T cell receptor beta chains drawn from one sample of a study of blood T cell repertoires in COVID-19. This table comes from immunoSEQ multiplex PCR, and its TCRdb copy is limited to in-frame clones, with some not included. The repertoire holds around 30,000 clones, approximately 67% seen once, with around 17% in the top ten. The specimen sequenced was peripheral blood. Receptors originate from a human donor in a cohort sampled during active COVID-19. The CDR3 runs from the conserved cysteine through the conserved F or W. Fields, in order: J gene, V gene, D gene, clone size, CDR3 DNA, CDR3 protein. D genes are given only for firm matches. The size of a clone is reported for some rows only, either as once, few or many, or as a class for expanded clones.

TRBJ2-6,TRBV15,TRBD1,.,TGTGCCACCAGCAGAGTTACAGGGGCTGGAGGGGCCAACGTCCTGACTTTC,CATSRVTGAGGANVLTF
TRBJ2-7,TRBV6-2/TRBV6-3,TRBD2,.,TGTGCCAGCAGTTACACCCTAGCGGGGCTATCCTACGAGCAGTACTTC,CASSYTLAGLSYEQYF
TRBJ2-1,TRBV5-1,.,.,TGCGCCAGCAGCTTGGGAGCGAGCGGCCTATACAATGAGCAGTTCTTC,CASSLGASGLYNEQFF
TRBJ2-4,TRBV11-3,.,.,TGTGCCAGCAGCTTACGCTCGGGGGACCGAGCCAAAAACATTCAGTACTTC,CASSLRSGDRAKNIQYF
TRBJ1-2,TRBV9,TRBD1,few,TGTGCCAGCAGCGGGGACAGGTTCGCCACTATTGGCTACACCTTC,CASSGDRFATIGYTF
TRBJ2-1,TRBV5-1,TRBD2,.,TGCGCCAGCAGTAGCGGGGGGAGCTCCTACAATGAGCAGTTCTTC,CASSSGGSSYNEQFF
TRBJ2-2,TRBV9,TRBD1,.,TGTGCCAGCAGCGTGCGGACAGGGAACACCGGGGAGCTGTTTTTT,CASSVRTGNTGELFF
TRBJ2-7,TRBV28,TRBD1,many,TGTGCCAGCAGTTTAGGCGACAGGGCCGAGCAGTACTTC,CASSLGDRAEQYF
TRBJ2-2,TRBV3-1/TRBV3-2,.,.,TGTGCCAGCAGCCAAGATCCGGGGAACACCGGGGAGCTGTTTTTT,CASSQDPGNTGELFF
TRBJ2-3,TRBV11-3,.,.,TGTGCCAGCAGCCAGAGGAGTAGCACAGATACGCAGTATTTT,CASSQRSSTDTQYF
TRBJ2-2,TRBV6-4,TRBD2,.,TGTGCCAGCAGTGTCCGACTAGCGGGATCTGGGAACACCGGGGAGCTGTTTTTT,CASSVRLAGSGNTGELFF
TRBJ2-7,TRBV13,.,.,TGTGCCAGCAGCTTATCGTTGGTACGGGGAGGAGGCTACGAGCAGTACTTC,CASSLSLVRGGGYEQYF
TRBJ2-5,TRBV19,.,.,TGTGCCAGTAGTACCTTTCCCAGGGGCGGGGAGACCCAGTACTTC,CASSTFPRGGETQYF
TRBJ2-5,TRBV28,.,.,TGTGCCAGCGCCCACAGGGAGAGAGAGACCCAGTACTTC,CASAHRERETQYF
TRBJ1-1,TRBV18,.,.,TGTGCCAGCTCGCGGTTGGGCACTGAAGCTTTCTTT,CASSRLGTEAFF
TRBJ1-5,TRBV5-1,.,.,TGCGCCAGCATCGGGCGGGGTTCGAGCAATCAGCCCCAGCATTTT,CASIGRGSSNQPQHF
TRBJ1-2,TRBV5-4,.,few,TGTGCCAGCAGGCAGATTGCGGGGGCCGCGAATGGCTACACCTTC,CASRQIAGAANGYTF
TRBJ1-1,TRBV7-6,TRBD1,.,TGTGCCAGCAGCGCCAGACAGGGGATGAACACTGAAGCTTTCTTT,CASSARQGMNTEAFF
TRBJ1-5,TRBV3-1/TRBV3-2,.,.,TGTGCCAGCAGCCTCAAACGCCGGTGGGCCACCCAGCATTTT,CASSLKRRWATQHF
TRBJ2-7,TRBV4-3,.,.,TGCGCCAGCAGCCAAGATCTTTGGGCAGGGAACGAGCAGTACTTC,CASSQDLWAGNEQYF
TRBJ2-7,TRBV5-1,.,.,TGCGCCAGCAGCTTGGGTGCGCCTTCGGACGAGCAGTACTTC,CASSLGAPSDEQYF
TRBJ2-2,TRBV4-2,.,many,TGTGCCAGCAGCCAAGGTCAATACACCGGGGAGCTGTTTTTT,CASSQGQYTGELFF
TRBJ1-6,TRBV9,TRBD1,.,TGTGCCAGCAGCGCCCAGACAGGGGGGAATTCACCCCTCCACTTT,CASSAQTGGNSPLHF
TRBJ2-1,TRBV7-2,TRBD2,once,TGTGCCAGCAGCTCGGGGGGACTAGCGGGAGGGTACTCCTACAATGAGCAGTTCTTC,CASSSGGLAGGYSYNEQFF
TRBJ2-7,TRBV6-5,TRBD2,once,TGTGCCGGTTCACGGGGGGGCCCCTCCTACGAGCAGTACTTC,CAGSRGGPSYEQYF